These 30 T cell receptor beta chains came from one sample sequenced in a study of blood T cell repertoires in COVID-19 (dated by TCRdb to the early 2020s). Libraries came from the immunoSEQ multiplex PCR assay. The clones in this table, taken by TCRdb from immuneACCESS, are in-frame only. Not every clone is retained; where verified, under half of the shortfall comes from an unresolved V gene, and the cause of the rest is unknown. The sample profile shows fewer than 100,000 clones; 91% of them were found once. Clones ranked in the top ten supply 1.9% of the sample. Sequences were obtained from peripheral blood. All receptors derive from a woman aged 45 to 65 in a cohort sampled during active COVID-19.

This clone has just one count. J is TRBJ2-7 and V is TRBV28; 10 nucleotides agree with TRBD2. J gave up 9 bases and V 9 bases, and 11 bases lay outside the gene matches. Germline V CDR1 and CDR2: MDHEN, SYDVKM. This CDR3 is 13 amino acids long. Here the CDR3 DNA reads TGTGCCAGTAGCACCGGGACTAGCGCGGGGCAGTACTTC. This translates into CASSTGTSAGQYF.

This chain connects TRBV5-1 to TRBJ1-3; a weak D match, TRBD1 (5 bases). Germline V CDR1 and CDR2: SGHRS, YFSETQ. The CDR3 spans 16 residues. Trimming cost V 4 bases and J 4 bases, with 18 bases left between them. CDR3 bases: TGCGCCAGCAGCCCCCTCGGGACTTCAGGGGGAAACACCATATATTTT. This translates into CASSPLGTSGGNTIYF.

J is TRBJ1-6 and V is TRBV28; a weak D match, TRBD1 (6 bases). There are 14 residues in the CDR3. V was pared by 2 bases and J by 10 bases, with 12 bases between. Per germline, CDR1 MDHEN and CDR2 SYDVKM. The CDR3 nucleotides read TGTGCCAGCAGTTTAACACTCAGGGGATCACCCCTCCACTTT. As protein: CASSLTLRGSPLHF.

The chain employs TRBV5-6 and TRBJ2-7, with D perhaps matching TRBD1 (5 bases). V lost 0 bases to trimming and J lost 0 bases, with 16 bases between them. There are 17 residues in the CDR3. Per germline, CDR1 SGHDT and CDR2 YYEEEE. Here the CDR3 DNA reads TGTGCCAGCAGCTTGGTTGGCGACAGCAAATACTCCTACGAGCAGTACTTC. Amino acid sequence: CASSLVGDSKYSYEQYF.

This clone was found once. CDR3 nucleotide sequence: TGTGCCAGCAGGACCCTAGCGGCCTTAACCTACGAGCAGTACTTC. It specifies CASRTLAALTYEQYF. This chain links TRBV27 with TRBJ2-7; 7 nucleotides agree with TRBD2. This CDR3 has 15 residues. Trimming took 6 bases from V and 2 from J; bases not matched to a gene: 10. From germline, CDR1 is MNHEY and CDR2 SMNVEV (reference sequence).

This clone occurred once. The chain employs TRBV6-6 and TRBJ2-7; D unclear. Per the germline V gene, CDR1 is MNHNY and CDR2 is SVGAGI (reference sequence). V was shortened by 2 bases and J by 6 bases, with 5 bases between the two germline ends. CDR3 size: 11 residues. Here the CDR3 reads CASSYQSEQYF. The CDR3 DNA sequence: TGTGCCAGCAGTTACCAGTCCGAGCAGTACTTC.

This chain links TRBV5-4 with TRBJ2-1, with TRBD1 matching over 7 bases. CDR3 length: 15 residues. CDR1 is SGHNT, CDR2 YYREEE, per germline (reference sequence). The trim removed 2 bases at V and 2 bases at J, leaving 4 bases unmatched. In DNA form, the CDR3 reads TGTGCCAGCAGCTTCCGGCAGGGGGCCTACAATGAGCAGTTCTTC. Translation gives CASSFRQGAYNEQFF.

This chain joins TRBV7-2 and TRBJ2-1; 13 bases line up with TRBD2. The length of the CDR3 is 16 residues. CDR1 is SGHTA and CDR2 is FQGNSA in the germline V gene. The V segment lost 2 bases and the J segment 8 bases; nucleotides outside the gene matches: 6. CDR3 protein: CASSLRGLAGRDEQFF. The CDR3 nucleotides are TGTGCCAGCAGCTTAAGGGGACTAGCGGGACGAGATGAGCAGTTCTTC.

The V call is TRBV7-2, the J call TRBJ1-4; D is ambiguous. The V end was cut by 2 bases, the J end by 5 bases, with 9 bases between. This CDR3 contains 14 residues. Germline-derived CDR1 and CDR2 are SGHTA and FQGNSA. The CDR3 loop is CASSLFRENEKLFF. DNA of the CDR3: TGTGCCAGCAGCTTATTCCGGGAGAATGAAAAACTGTTTTTT.

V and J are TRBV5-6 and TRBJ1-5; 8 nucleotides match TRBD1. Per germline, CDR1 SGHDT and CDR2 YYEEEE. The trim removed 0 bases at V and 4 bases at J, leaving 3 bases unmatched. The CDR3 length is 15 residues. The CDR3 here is CASSLGQGNNQPQHF. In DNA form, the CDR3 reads TGTGCCAGCAGCTTGGGACAGGGGAATAATCAGCCCCAGCATTTT.

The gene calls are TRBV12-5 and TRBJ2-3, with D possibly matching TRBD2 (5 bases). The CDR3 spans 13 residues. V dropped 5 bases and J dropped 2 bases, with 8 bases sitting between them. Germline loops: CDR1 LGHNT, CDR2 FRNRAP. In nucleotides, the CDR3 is TGTGCTAGTGGTGGACTTATCACAGATACGCAGTATTTT. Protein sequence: CASGGLITDTQYF.

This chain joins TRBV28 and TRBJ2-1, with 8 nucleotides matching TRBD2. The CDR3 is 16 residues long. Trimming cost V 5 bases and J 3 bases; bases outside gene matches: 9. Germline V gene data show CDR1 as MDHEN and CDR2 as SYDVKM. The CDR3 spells CASSPGGGQDYNEQFF. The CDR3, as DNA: TGTGCCAGCAGTCCCGGCGGGGGGCAAGACTACAATGAGCAGTTCTTC.

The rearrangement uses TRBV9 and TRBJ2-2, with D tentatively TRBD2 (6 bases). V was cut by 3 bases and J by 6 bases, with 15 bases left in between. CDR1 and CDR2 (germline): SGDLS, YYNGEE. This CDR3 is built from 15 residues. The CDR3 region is CASSAGTWGSGELFF. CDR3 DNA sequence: TGTGCCAGCAGCGCCGGGACTTGGGGATCCGGGGAGCTGTTTTTT.

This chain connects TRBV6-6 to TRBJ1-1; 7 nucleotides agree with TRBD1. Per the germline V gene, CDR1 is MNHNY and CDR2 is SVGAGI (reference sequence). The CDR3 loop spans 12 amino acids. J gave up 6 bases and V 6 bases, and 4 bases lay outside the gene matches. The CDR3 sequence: CASRRGGAEAFF. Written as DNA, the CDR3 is TGTGCCAGCAGAAGAGGGGGCGCTGAAGCTTTCTTT.

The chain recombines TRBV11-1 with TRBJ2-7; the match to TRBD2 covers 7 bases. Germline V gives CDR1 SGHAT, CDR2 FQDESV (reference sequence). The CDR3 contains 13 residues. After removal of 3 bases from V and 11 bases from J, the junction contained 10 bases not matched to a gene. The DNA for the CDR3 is TGTGCCAGCAGCTTGGTTAGAGAGGGAGGGAAGTACTTC. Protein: CASSLVREGGKYF.

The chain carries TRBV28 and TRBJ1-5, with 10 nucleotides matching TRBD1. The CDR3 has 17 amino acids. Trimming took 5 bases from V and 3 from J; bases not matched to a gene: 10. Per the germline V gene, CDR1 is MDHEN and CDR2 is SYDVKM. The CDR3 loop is CASSTPGTGALNQPQHF. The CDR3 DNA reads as TGTGCCAGCAGTACCCCCGGGACAGGGGCTCTCAATCAGCCCCAGCATTTT.

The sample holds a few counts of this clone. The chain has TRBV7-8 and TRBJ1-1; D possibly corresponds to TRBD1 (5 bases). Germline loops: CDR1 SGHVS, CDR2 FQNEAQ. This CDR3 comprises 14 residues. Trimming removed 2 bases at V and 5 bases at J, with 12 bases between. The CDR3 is CASSLNYGGTEAFF. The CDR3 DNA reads TGTGCCAGCAGCTTAAACTACGGGGGGACTGAAGCTTTCTTT.

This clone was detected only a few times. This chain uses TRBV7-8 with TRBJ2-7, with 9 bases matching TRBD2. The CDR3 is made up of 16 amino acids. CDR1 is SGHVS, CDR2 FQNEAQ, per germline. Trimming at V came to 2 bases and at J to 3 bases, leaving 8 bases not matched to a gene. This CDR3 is CASSLSSSGANYEQYF. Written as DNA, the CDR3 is TGTGCCAGCAGCTTATCCTCTAGCGGGGCAAACTACGAGCAGTACTTC.

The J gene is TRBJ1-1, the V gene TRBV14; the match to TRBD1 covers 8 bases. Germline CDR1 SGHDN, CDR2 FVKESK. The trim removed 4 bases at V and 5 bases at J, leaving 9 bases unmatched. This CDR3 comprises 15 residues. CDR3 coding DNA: TGTGCCAGCAGCCGATCAGGGGGCGCGGGGACTGAAGCTTTCTTT. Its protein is CASSRSGGAGTEAFF.

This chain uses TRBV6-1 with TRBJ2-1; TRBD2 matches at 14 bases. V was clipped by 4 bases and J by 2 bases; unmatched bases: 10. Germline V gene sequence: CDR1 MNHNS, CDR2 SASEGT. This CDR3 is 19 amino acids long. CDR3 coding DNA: TGTGCCAGCAGTGCCGCCGGGACTAGCGGGAGTAGCACCTACAATGAGCAGTTCTTC. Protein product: CASSAAGTSGSSTYNEQFF.

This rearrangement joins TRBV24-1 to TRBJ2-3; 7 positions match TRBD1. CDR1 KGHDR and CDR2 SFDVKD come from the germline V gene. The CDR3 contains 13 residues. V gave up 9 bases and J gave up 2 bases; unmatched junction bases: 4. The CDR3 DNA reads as TGTGCCACCCGACAGGGAGACACAGATACGCAGTATTTT. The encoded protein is CATRQGDTDTQYF.

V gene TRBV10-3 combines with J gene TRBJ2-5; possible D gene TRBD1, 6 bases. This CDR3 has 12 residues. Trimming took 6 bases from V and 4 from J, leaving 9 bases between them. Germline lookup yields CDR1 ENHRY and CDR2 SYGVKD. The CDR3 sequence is CAIRDSSETQYF. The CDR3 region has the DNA TGTGCCATCAGGGACAGTTCAGAGACCCAGTACTTC.

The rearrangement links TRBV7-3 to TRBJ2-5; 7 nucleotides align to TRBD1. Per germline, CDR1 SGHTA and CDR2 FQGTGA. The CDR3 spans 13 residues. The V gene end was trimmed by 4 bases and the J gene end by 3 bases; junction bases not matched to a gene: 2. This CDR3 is CASSSGQEETQYF. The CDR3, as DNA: TGTGCCAGCAGCTCCGGACAGGAAGAGACCCAGTACTTC.

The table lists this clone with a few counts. CDR3: CASSLLARVSYNEQFF. DNA of the CDR3: TGTGCCAGCAGCTTACTAGCGCGAGTCTCCTACAATGAGCAGTTCTTC. V is TRBV7-2 and J is TRBJ2-1; possible D gene TRBD2, 6 bases. Trimming took 2 bases from V and 0 from J, leaving 11 bases between them. The CDR3 length is 16 residues. In germline, CDR1 is SGHTA, CDR2 FQGNSA.

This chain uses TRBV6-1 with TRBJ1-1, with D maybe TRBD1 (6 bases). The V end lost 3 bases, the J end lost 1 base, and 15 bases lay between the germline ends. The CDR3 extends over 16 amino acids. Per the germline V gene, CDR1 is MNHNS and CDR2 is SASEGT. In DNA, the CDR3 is TGTGCCAGCAGTGACATTATACAGGGACCGAACACTGAAGCTTTCTTT. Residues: CASSDIIQGPNTEAFF.

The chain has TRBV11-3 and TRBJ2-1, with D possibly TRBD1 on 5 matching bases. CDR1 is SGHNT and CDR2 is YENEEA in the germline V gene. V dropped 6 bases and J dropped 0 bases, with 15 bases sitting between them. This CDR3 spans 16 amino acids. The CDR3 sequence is CASRPQGESSYNEQFF. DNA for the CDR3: TGTGCCAGCAGACCCCAGGGCGAAAGCTCCTACAATGAGCAGTTCTTC.

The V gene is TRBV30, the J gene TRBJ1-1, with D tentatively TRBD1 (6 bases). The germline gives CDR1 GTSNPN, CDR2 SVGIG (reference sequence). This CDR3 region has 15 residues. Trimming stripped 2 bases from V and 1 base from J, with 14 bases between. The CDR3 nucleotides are TGTGCCTGGAGTCAAGGGACACCGGGGAACACTGAAGCTTTCTTT. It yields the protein CAWSQGTPGNTEAFF.

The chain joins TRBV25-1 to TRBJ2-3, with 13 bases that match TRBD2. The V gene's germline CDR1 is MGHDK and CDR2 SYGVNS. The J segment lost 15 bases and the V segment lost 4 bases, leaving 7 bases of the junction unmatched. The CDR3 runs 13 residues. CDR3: CASSGTSGGRGYF. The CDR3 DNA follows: TGTGCCAGCAGTGGGACTAGCGGGGGCCGAGGTTATTTT. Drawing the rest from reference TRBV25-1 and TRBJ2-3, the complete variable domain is EADIYQTPRYLVIGTGKKITLECSQTMGHDKMYWYQQDPGMELHLIHYSYGVNSTEKGDLSSESTVSRIRTEHFPLTLESARPSHTSQYLCASSGTSGGRGYFGPGTRLTVL.

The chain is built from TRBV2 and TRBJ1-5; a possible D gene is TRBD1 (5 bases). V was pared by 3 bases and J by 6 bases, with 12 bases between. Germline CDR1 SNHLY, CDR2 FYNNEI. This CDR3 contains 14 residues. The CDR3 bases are TGTGCCAGCAGTGATTTTAGGGGAGGTCAGCCCCAGCATTTT. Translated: CASSDFRGGQPQHF.

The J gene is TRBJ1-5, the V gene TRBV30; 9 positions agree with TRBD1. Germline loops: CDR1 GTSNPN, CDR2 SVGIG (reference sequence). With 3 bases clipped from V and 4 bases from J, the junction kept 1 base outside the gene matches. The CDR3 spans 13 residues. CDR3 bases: TGTGCCTGGAGCGGACAGGGGAATCAGCCCCAGCATTTT. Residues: CAWSGQGNQPQHF.